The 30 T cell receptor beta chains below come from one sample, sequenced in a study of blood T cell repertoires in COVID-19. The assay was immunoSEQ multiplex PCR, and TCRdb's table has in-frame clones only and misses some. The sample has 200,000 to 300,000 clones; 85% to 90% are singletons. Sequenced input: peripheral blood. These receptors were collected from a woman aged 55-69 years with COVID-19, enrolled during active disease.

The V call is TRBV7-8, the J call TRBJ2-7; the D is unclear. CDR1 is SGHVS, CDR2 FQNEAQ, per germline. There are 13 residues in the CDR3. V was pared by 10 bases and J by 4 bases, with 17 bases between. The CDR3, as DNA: TGTGCCACCACCGACATCAGGCAATACGAGCAGTACTTC. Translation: CATTDIRQYEQYF.

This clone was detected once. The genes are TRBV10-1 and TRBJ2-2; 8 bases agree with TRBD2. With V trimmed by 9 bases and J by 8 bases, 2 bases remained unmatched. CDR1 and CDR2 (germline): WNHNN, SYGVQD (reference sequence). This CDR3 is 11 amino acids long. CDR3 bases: TGCGCCAGTAAGCGGGAGGGGGAGCTGTTTTTT. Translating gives CASKREGELFF.

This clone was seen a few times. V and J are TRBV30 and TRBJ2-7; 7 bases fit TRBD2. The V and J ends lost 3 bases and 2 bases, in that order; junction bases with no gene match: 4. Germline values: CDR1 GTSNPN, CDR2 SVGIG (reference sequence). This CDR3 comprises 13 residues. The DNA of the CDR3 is TGTGCCTGGAGGGAAGCGGGACCCTACGAGCAGTACTTC. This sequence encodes CAWREAGPYEQYF.

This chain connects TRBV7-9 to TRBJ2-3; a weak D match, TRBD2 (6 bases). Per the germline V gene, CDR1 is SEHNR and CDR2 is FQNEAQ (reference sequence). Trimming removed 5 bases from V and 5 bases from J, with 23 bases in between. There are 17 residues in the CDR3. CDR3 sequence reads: CASSPKGRAGIVDTQYF. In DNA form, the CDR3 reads TGTGCCAGCAGCCCCAAGGGGCGGGCGGGAATAGTAGATACGCAGTATTTT.

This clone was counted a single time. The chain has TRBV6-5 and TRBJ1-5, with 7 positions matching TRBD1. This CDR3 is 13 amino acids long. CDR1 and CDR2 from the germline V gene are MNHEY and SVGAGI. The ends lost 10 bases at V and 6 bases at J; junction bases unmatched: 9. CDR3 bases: TGTGCCACTTCCAGGGGGGAAGGTCAGCCCCAGCATTTT. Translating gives CATSRGEGQPQHF.

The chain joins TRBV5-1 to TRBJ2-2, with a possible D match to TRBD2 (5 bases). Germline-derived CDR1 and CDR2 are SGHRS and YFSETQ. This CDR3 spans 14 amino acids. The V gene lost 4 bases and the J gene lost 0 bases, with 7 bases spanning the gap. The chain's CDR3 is CASSGGPNTGELFF. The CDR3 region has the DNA TGCGCCAGCAGCGGCGGGCCGAACACCGGGGAGCTGTTTTTT.

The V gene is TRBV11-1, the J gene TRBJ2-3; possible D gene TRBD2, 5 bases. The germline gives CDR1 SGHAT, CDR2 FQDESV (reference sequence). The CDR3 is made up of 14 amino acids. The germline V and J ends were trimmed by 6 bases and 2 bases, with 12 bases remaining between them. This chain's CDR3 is CASRERTNTDTQYF. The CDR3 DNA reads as TGTGCCAGCAGGGAGCGGACCAACACAGATACGCAGTATTTT.

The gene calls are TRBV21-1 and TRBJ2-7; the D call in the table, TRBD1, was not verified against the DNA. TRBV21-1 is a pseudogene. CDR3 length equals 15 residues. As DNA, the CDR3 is TGTGCCAGCAGCAAAGCGCAGGGGATCAATTACGAGCAGTACTTC. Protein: CASSKAQGINYEQYF.

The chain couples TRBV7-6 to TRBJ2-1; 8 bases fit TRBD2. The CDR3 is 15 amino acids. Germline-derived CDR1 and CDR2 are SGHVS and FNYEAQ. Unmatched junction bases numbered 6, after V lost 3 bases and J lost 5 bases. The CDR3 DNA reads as TGTGCCAGCAGCTTTGGCGGGAGGACCAACAATGAGCAGTTCTTC. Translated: CASSFGGRTNNEQFF. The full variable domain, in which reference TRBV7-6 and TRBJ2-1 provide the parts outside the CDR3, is GAGVSQSPRYKVTKRGQDVALRCDPISGHVSLYWYRQALGQGPEFLTYFNYEAQQDKSGLPNDRFSAERPEGSISTLTIQRTEQRDSAMYRCASSFGGRTNNEQFFGPGTRLTVL.

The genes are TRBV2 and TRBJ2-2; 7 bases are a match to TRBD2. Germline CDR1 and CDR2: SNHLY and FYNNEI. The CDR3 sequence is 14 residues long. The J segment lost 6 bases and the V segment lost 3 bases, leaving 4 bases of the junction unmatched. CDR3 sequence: CASSERESPGELFF. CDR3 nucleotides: TGTGCCAGCAGTGAGCGGGAGTCGCCCGGGGAGCTGTTTTTT. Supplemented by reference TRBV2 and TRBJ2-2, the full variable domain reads EPEVTQTPSHQVTQMGQEVILRCVPISNHLYFYWYRQILGQKVEFLVSFYNNEISEKSEIFDDQFSVERPDGSNFTLKIRSTKLEDSAMYFCASSERESPGELFFGEGSRLTVL.

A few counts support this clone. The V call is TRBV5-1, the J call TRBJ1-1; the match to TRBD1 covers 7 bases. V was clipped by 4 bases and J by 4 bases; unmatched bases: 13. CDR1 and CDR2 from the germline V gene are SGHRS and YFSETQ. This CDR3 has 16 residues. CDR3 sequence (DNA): TGCGCCAGCAGCCTAGGGGGCGGATCGGTGACCACTGAAGCTTTCTTT. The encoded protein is CASSLGGGSVTTEAFF.

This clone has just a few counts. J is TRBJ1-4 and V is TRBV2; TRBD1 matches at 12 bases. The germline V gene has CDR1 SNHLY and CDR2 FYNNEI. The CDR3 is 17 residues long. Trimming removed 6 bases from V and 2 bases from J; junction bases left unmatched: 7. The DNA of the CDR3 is TGTGCCAGCAGGCAGGGACAGGGGGCGCGGACTAATGAAAAACTGTTTTTT. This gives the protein CASRQGQGARTNEKLFF.

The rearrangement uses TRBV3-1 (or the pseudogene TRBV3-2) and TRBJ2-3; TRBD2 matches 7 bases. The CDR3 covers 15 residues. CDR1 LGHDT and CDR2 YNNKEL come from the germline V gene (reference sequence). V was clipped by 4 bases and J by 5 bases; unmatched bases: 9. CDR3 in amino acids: CASSPGLSPVDTQYF. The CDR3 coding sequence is TGTGCCAGCAGCCCGGGACTATCCCCGGTAGATACGCAGTATTTT.

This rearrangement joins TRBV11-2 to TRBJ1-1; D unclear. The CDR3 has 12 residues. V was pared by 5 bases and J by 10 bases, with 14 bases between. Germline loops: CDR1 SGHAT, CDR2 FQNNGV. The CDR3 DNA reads TGTGCCAGCAGCCCCCCCGTGGGCATAGCTTTCTTT. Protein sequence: CASSPPVGIAFF. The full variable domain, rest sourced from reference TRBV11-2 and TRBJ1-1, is EAGVAQSPRYKIIEKRQSVAFWCNPISGHATLYWYQQILGQGPKLLIQFQNNGVVDDSQLPKDRFSAERLKGVDSTLKIQPAKLEDSAVYLCASSPPVGIAFFGQGTRLTVV.

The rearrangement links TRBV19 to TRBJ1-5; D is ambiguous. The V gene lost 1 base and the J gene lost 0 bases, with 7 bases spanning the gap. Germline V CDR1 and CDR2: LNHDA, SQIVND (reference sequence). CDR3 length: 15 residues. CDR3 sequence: CASSIAADSNQPQHF. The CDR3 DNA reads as TGTGCCAGTAGTATAGCGGCGGATAGCAATCAGCCCCAGCATTTT.

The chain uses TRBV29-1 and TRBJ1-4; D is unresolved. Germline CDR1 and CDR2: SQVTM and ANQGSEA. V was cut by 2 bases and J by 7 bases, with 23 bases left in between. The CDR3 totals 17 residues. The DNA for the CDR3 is TGCAGCGTTGAACCGGGAGAGGGCACCCTAGAGGGTGAAAAACTGTTTTTT. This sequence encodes CSVEPGEGTLEGEKLFF.

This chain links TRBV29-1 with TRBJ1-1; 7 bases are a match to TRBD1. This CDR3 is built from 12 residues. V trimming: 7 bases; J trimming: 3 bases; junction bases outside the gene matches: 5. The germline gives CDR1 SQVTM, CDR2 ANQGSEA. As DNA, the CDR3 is TGCAGCGCCGGGACAGACTACACTGAAGCTTTCTTT. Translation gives CSAGTDYTEAFF. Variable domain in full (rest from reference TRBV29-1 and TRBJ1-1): SAVISQKPSRDICQRGTSLTIQCQVDSQVTMMFWYRQQPGQSLTLIATANQGSEATYESGFVIDKFPISRPNLTFSTLTVSNMSPEDSSIYLCSAGTDYTEAFFGQGTRLTVV.

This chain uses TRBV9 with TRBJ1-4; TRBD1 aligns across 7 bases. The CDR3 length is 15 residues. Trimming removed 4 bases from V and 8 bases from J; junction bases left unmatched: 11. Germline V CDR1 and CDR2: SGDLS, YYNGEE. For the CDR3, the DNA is TGTGCCAGCAGCCACACAGGGGTACTGGGGGAAAAACTGTTTTTT. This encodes CASSHTGVLGEKLFF.

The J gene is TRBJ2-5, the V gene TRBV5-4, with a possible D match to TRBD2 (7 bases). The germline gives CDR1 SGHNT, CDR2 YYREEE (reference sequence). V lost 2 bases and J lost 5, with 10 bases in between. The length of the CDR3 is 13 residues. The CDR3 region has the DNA TGTGCCAGCAGCTTCCGGGGGGCGGAGACCCAGTACTTC. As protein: CASSFRGAETQYF.

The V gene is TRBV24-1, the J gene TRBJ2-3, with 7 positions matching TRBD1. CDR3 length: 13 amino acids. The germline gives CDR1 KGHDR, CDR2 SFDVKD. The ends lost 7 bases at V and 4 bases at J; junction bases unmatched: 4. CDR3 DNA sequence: TGTGCCACCAGAAAACAGGGGTCAGATACGCAGTATTTT. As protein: CATRKQGSDTQYF.

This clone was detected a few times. The CDR3 DNA is TGTGCCAGCTCACCTCTCGGACAGGGCAATCAGCCCCAGCATTTT. Translation: CASSPLGQGNQPQHF. V usage is TRBV18 and J usage is TRBJ1-5; TRBD1 matches at 7 bases. The CDR3 has 15 amino acids. Germline CDR1 and CDR2: KGHSH and LQKENI. Trimming cost V 3 bases and J 2 bases; bases outside gene matches: 4. Using reference TRBV18 and TRBJ1-5 for the parts outside the CDR3, the full variable domain is NAGVMQNPRHLVRRRGQEARLRCSPMKGHSHVYWYRQLPEEGLKFMVYLQKENIIDESGMPKERFSAEFPKEGPSILRIQQVVRGDSAAYFCASSPLGQGNQPQHFGDGTRLSIL.

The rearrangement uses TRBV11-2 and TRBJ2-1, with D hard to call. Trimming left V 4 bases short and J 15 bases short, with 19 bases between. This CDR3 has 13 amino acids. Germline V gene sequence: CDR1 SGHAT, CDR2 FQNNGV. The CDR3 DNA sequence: TGTGCCAGCAGCTCCACCCTTCTAGAGTTAGCGTTCTTC. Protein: CASSSTLLELAFF. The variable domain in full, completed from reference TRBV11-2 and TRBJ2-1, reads EAGVAQSPRYKIIEKRQSVAFWCNPISGHATLYWYQQILGQGPKLLIQFQNNGVVDDSQLPKDRFSAERLKGVDSTLKIQPAKLEDSAVYLCASSSTLLELAFFGPGTRLTVL.

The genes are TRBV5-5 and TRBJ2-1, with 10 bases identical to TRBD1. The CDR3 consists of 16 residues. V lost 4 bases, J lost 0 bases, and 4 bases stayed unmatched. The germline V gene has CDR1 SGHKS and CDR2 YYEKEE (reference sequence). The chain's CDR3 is CASSLRTGGSYNEQFF. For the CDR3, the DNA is TGTGCCAGCAGCCTAAGGACAGGGGGCTCCTACAATGAGCAGTTCTTC.

The CDR3 is CASSYSSMTGTEAFF. CDR3 bases: TGTGCCAGCAGTTACTCGTCTATGACGGGGACTGAAGCTTTCTTT. The chain uses TRBV6-6 and TRBJ1-1; D remains ambiguous. This CDR3 contains 15 residues. CDR1 and CDR2 from the germline V gene are MNHNY and SVGAGI (reference sequence). Trimming left V 0 bases short and J 5 bases short, with 13 bases between.

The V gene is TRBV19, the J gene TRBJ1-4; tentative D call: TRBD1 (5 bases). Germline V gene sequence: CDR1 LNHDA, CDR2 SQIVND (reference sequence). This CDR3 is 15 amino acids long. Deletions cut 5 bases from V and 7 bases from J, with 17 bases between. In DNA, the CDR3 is TGTGCCAGTAGTCGCCCCGGGACTGATAGTGAAAAACTGTTTTTT. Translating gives CASSRPGTDSEKLFF.

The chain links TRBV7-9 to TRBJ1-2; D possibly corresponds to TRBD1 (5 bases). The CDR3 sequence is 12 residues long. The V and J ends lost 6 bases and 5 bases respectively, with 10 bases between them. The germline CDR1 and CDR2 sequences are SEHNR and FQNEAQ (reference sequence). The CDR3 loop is CASRGEEYGYTF. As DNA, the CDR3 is TGTGCCAGCAGGGGGGAGGAGTATGGCTACACCTTC.

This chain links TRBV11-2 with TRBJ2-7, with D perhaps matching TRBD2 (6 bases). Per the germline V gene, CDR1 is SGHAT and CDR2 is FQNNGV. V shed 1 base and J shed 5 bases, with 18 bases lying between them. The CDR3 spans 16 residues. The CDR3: CASSLGASESLDEQYF. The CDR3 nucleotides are TGTGCCAGCAGCTTAGGAGCTAGCGAGTCACTGGACGAGCAGTACTTC.

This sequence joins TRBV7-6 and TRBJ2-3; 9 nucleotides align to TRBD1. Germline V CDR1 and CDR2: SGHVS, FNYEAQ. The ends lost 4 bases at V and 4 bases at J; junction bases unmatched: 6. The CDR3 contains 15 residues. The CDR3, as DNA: TGTGCCAGCAGCTCGGACAGGGGTTGGGCAGATACGCAGTATTTT. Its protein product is CASSSDRGWADTQYF.

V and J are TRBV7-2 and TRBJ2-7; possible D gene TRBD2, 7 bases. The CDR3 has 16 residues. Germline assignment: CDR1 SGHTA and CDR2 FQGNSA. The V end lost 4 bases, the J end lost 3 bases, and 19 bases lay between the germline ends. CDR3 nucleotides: TGTGCCAGCAGCTATACGCCCGGGAGGACAGACTACGAGCAGTACTTC. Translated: CASSYTPGRTDYEQYF.

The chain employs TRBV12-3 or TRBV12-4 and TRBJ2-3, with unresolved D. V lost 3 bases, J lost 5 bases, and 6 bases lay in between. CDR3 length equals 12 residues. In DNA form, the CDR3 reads TGTGCCAGCAGTTTCTTAGTAGATACGCAGTATTTT. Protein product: CASSFLVDTQYF.